This T cell receptor beta chain was found in a study of control samples from healthy donors and cancer patients. Only in-frame clones appear in the TCRdb table, and some are missing; sequencing was by immunoSEQ multiplex PCR. Of 100,000 to 150,000 clones in the sample, roughly 89% are singletons; the top ten hold around 5.4%. The germline V gene has CDR1 KGHDR and CDR2 SFDVKD. Trimming removed 3 bases from V and 5 bases from J, with 6 bases in between. The length of the CDR3 is 12 residues. This TCR was recovered from a man aged 18 to 35 in good health. Material: blood. The rearrangement links TRBV24-1 to TRBJ1-2; D remains unclear. The CDR3 coding sequence is TGTGCCACCAGTGATCCCGGGTATGGCTACACCTTC. This sequence encodes CATSDPGYGYTF.